Listed below are T cell receptor beta chains from one sample, sequenced in a study of OX40 agonist ivuxolimab in advanced cancers. Some clones are missing from TCRdb's copy, which holds only in-frame ones; the method was immunoSEQ multiplex PCR. This table has roughly 91,000 clones, around 96% appearing once. This sample comprised CD4+ or CD8+ T cells sorted from blood, obtained in a trial of the OX40 agonist ivuxolimab. These receptors originate from an adult with an advanced solid tumor such as melanoma, head and neck, liver or kidney cancer. The CDR3 runs from the conserved cysteine through the conserved F or W. A clone size is listed for some rows: how often the clone was seen (once, few, many), or a class if it is expanded.

v_call: TRBV7-8
clone_size: .
j_call: TRBJ1-1
cdr3_aa: CASSQQGSWGYENTEAFF

v_call: TRBV7-9
clone_size: .
j_call: TRBJ2-4
cdr3_aa: CASSSPGLGAIQYF

v_call: TRBV7-9
clone_size: .
j_call: TRBJ2-6
cdr3_aa: CASSSGTGLVNVLTF

v_call: TRBV28
clone_size: .
j_call: TRBJ2-3
cdr3_aa: CASSLGLAGVGTDTQYF

v_call: TRBV6-5
clone_size: once
j_call: TRBJ1-2
cdr3_aa: CASRLNRGQDGYTF

v_call: TRBV18
clone_size: .
j_call: TRBJ1-5
cdr3_aa: CASSPRTGGDQPQHF

v_call: TRBV19
clone_size: .
j_call: TRBJ2-3
cdr3_aa: CASNNREGEDTQYF

v_call: TRBV28
clone_size: .
j_call: TRBJ1-2
cdr3_aa: CASSPRTGYGYTF

v_call: TRBV5-4
clone_size: .
j_call: TRBJ2-5
cdr3_aa: CASSLGGGAPGTQYF

v_call: TRBV7-8
clone_size: .
j_call: TRBJ1-5
cdr3_aa: CASKGGSTYSNQPQHF

v_call: TRBV6-5
clone_size: .
j_call: TRBJ1-1
cdr3_aa: CASSQGQAGVGEAFF

v_call: TRBV28
clone_size: .
j_call: TRBJ2-1
cdr3_aa: CASSLQVFYNEQFF

v_call: TRBV11-2
clone_size: .
j_call: TRBJ1-2
cdr3_aa: CASSLQGNYGYTF

v_call: TRBV4-3
clone_size: .
j_call: TRBJ2-1
cdr3_aa: CASSQARTGGMSEQFF

v_call: TRBV6-5
clone_size: .
j_call: TRBJ2-7
cdr3_aa: CASSPLGSYEQYF

v_call: TRBV28
clone_size: .
j_call: TRBJ1-3
cdr3_aa: CASSFGNTIYF

v_call: TRBV9
clone_size: .
j_call: TRBJ2-5
cdr3_aa: CASSVGAGVGVPETQYF

v_call: TRBV7-9
clone_size: .
j_call: TRBJ2-7
cdr3_aa: CASSPGQGVFYEQYF

v_call: TRBV5-6
clone_size: .
j_call: .
cdr3_aa: CASSLGARLGEQYF

v_call: TRBV7-3
clone_size: .
j_call: TRBJ2-5
cdr3_aa: CASSSTGGDGIETQYF

v_call: TRBV2
clone_size: once
j_call: TRBJ1-1
cdr3_aa: CASSDDSRQLEVDTEAFF

v_call: TRBV7-9
clone_size: .
j_call: TRBJ2-7
cdr3_aa: CASSLGAYEQYF

v_call: TRBV7-8
clone_size: .
j_call: TRBJ2-3
cdr3_aa: CASSYSGEQYF

v_call: TRBV15
clone_size: .
j_call: TRBJ1-6
cdr3_aa: CATWEGQANSPLHF

v_call: TRBV7-2
clone_size: .
j_call: TRBJ1-2
cdr3_aa: CASSLQGSYGYTF

v_call: TRBV2
clone_size: .
j_call: TRBJ2-3
cdr3_aa: CASRGGVYTQYF

v_call: TRBV19
clone_size: .
j_call: TRBJ2-1
cdr3_aa: CASSIGTVVYNEQFF

v_call: TRBV28
clone_size: once
j_call: TRBJ2-7
cdr3_aa: CASSTSDAGGAYEQYF

v_call: TRBV27
clone_size: .
j_call: TRBJ1-1
cdr3_aa: CASSKQGAWTEAFF

v_call: TRBV5-6
clone_size: .
j_call: TRBJ2-7
cdr3_aa: CASSSRTGQSSSYEQYF

v_call: TRBV4-2
clone_size: .
j_call: TRBJ2-7
cdr3_aa: CASSQVVGGSSYEQYF

v_call: TRBV6-5
clone_size: .
j_call: TRBJ1-1
cdr3_aa: CASSYSPGVGSGEAFF

v_call: TRBV19
clone_size: .
j_call: TRBJ1-1
cdr3_aa: CASSFPSMETEAFF

v_call: TRBV28
clone_size: .
j_call: TRBJ1-1
cdr3_aa: CASSLGQTNTEAFF

v_call: TRBV5-1
clone_size: .
j_call: TRBJ2-2
cdr3_aa: CASSLVGGIGTGELFF

v_call: TRBV11-2
clone_size: once
j_call: TRBJ2-1
cdr3_aa: CASSSRGGAGDYNEQFF

v_call: TRBV7-8
clone_size: .
j_call: TRBJ2-7
cdr3_aa: CASSLEGTSGAKHHYEQYF

v_call: TRBV5-6
clone_size: .
j_call: TRBJ2-7
cdr3_aa: CASSLILAGVSSYEQYF

v_call: TRBV5-1
clone_size: .
j_call: TRBJ1-6
cdr3_aa: CASSWDREQAFRSPLHF

v_call: TRBV19
clone_size: .
j_call: TRBJ2-7
cdr3_aa: CASSSGTGDAMTYEQYF

v_call: TRBV2
clone_size: .
j_call: TRBJ2-7
cdr3_aa: CASGLILAYEQYF

v_call: TRBV5-6
clone_size: .
j_call: TRBJ2-1
cdr3_aa: CASSTRLAGGPADEQFF

v_call: TRBV19
clone_size: .
j_call: TRBJ2-3
cdr3_aa: CASSIADRGLTDTQYF

v_call: TRBV4-1
clone_size: .
j_call: TRBJ2-2
cdr3_aa: CASSQVFRGGVHTGELFF

v_call: TRBV19
clone_size: .
j_call: TRBJ2-1
cdr3_aa: CASSNRDLSYNEQFF

v_call: TRBV7-9
clone_size: .
j_call: TRBJ2-1
cdr3_aa: CASSLGTSGYNEQFF

v_call: TRBV19
clone_size: .
j_call: TRBJ2-7
cdr3_aa: CASSIGTGITYEQYF

v_call: TRBV28
clone_size: .
j_call: TRBJ2-7
cdr3_aa: CASGITWGGVDEQYF